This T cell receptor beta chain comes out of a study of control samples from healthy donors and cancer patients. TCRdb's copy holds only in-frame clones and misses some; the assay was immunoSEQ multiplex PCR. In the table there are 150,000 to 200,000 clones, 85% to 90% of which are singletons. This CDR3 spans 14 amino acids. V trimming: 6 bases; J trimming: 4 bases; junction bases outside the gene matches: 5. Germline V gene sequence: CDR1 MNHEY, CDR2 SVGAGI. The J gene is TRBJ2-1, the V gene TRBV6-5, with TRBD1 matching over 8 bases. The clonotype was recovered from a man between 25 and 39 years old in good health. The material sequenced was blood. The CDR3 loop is CASRQGVRYNEQFF. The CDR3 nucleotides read TGTGCCAGCAGACAGGGGGTCCGGTACAATGAGCAGTTCTTC.